The 25 T cell receptor beta chains listed next were all sequenced from one sample in a study of shared clonotypes between healthy human individuals. Sequencing was performed with immunoSEQ multiplex PCR; in TCRdb, only in-frame clones are kept and a portion is missing. Of more than 1.2 million clones listed, about 98.5% are singletons. The material sequenced was naive CD4+ T cells sorted from blood. Regarding subset: CD45RA+ positively selected. These receptor sequences come from a man aged 30-40 years in good health.

The chain carries TRBV5-1 and TRBJ2-1; 13 positions agree with TRBD2. The CDR3 totals 19 residues. Germline V gene data show CDR1 as SGHRS and CDR2 as YFSETQ. The J segment lost 7 bases and the V segment lost 4 bases, leaving 17 bases of the junction unmatched. CDR3 loop: CASSVRWLLAGGPPNEQFF. The CDR3 DNA reads TGCGCCAGCAGCGTACGATGGCTACTAGCGGGAGGGCCCCCAAATGAGCAGTTCTTC.

The J gene is TRBJ2-4, the V gene TRBV19; possibly TRBD1 for D (6 bases). This CDR3 is built from 13 residues. The V end lost 4 bases, the J end lost 14 bases, and 18 bases lay between the germline ends. Looked up from germline, CDR1 is LNHDA and CDR2 is SQIVND (reference sequence). CDR3 DNA sequence: TGTGCCAGTAGTAGCCAGACAGGTTCCGGAGAGTACTTC. Protein sequence: CASSSQTGSGEYF.

The rearrangement links TRBV6-1 to TRBJ2-7; weak D call: TRBD1 (6 bases). This CDR3 is 17 amino acids long. The germline V gene has CDR1 MNHNS and CDR2 SASEGT. Trimming pared 3 bases from V and 2 bases from J, leaving 20 bases between. The CDR3, as DNA: TGTGCCAGCAGTGAGGGGGTACCAGGGGCGCTTCCCTACGAGCAGTACTTC. Translated, it gives CASSEGVPGALPYEQYF.

The J gene is TRBJ2-7, the V gene TRBV6-6, with 8 bases aligning to TRBD2. After removal of 2 bases from V and 0 bases from J, the junction contained 3 bases not matched to a gene. The V gene's germline CDR1 is MNHNY and CDR2 SVGAGI (reference sequence). This CDR3 is 15 amino acids long. The DNA for the CDR3 is TGTGCCAGCAGTTACATAAGCGGGAGCTCCTACGAGCAGTACTTC. This sequence encodes CASSYISGSSYEQYF.

The V and J genes are TRBV19 and TRBJ1-1, with D possibly TRBD1 on 5 matching bases. The CDR3 runs 14 residues. V was trimmed by 6 bases and J by 4 bases, leaving 15 bases between them. CDR1 and CDR2 from the germline V gene are LNHDA and SQIVND (reference sequence). Here the CDR3 reads CASRTRGKVTEAFF. CDR3 bases: TGTGCCAGTAGAACGAGGGGAAAGGTCACTGAAGCTTTCTTT.

The J gene is TRBJ1-2, the V gene TRBV5-4; D is unclear. The CDR3 has 14 amino acids. CDR1 is SGHNT and CDR2 is YYREEE in the germline V gene (reference sequence). V lost 0 bases to trimming and J lost 2 bases, with 8 bases between them. DNA for the CDR3: TGTGCCAGCAGCTTGGTGGGGTCGAACTATGGCTACACCTTC. It translates to CASSLVGSNYGYTF.

This chain connects TRBV11-2 to TRBJ1-1, with a possible D match to TRBD1 (5 bases). The CDR3 is 16 residues long. V lost 5 bases and J 1 base, leaving 17 bases between the germline ends. Germline V CDR1 and CDR2: SGHAT, FQNNGV. The CDR3 sequence: CASSAKPGTANTEAFF. CDR3 coding DNA: TGTGCCAGCAGCGCCAAGCCCGGGACGGCGAACACTGAAGCTTTCTTT.

Written as DNA, the CDR3 is TGTGCCAGCAGCTTAGCGACAGTAGGAAGAGGGCCTTACACTGAAGCTTTCTTT. Its protein is CASSLATVGRGPYTEAFF. The chain combines TRBV11-2 with TRBJ1-1; maybe TRBD1 (5 bases). The CDR3 length is 18 residues. V was cut by 1 base and J by 3 bases, with 21 bases left in between. Germline CDR1 and CDR2: SGHAT and FQNNGV. Full variable domain (missing parts from reference TRBV11-2 and TRBJ1-1): EAGVAQSPRYKIIEKRQSVAFWCNPISGHATLYWYQQILGQGPKLLIQFQNNGVVDDSQLPKDRFSAERLKGVDSTLKIQPAKLEDSAVYLCASSLATVGRGPYTEAFFGQGTRLTVV.

The genes are TRBV7-2 and TRBJ2-4; the match to TRBD2 covers 8 bases. The length of the CDR3 is 15 residues. Unmatched junction bases numbered 5, after V lost 3 bases and J lost 4 bases. Germline CDR1 is SGHTA and CDR2 is FQGNSA. CDR3: CASSFPIAGKNIQYF. The CDR3 DNA follows: TGTGCCAGCAGCTTTCCTATAGCGGGAAAAAACATTCAGTACTTC.

The V gene is TRBV5-1, the J gene TRBJ2-5; weak D call: TRBD1 (6 bases). Trimming shortened V by 5 bases and J by 1 base, and 9 bases separated the two germline ends. Germline CDR1 SGHRS, CDR2 YFSETQ. This CDR3 spans 13 amino acids. The CDR3 here is CASRRQVQETQYF. The CDR3 DNA follows: TGCGCCAGCAGAAGACAGGTCCAAGAGACCCAGTACTTC. Based on the CDR3 plus reference TRBV5-1 and TRBJ2-5, the full variable domain is KAGVTQTPRYLIKTRGQQVTLSCSPISGHRSVSWYQQTPGQGLQFLFEYFSETQRNKGNFPGRFSGRQFSNSRSEMNVSTLELGDSALYLCASRRQVQETQYFGPGTRLLVL.

This clone was counted a single time. The same CDR3 also results from other DNA sequences found in this sample. CDR3 DNA: TGTGCCAGCAGAAGGGGCTCTGGAAACACCATATATTTT. It encodes CASRRGSGNTIYF. V gene TRBV6-5 combines with J gene TRBJ1-3, with a tentative D call TRBD1 (5 bases). Trimming pared 6 bases from V and 0 bases from J, leaving 6 bases between. CDR3 length: 13 amino acids. Germline lookup yields CDR1 MNHEY and CDR2 SVGAGI.

The chain recombines TRBV6-5 with TRBJ1-2, with D maybe TRBD1 (5 bases). The CDR3 consists of 13 residues. V was pared by 2 bases and J by 6 bases, with 10 bases between. Germline assignment: CDR1 MNHEY and CDR2 SVGAGI. Here the CDR3 reads CASSYTGWDGYTF. CDR3 in DNA: TGTGCCAGCAGTTACACAGGATGGGATGGCTACACCTTC.

The CDR3 nucleotides read TGTGCCAGCAGCTTCCCAGCGGGAGCTTCTGAGCAGTTCTTC. Residues: CASSFPAGASEQFF. The rearrangement joins TRBV7-9 to TRBJ2-1; 8 positions match TRBD2. The ends lost 3 bases at V and 9 bases at J; junction bases unmatched: 7. Germline V gene data show CDR1 as SEHNR and CDR2 as FQNEAQ (reference sequence). The CDR3 has 14 residues. Combining the CDR3 with reference TRBV7-9 and TRBJ2-1 gives the whole variable domain DTGVSQNPRHKITKRGQNVTFRCDPISEHNRLYWYRQTLGQGPEFLTYFQNEAQLEKSRLLSDRFSAERPKGSFSTLEIQRTEQGDSAMYLCASSFPAGASEQFFGPGTRLTVL.

The rearrangement links TRBV18 to TRBJ2-3; no clear D gene. V lost 4 bases, J lost 5 bases, and 7 bases lay in between. This CDR3 has 12 amino acids. Germline V gene lookup returns CDR1 KGHSH and CDR2 LQKENI. The CDR3 DNA sequence: TGTGCCAGCTCACTCAGGATAGATACGCAGTATTTT. Translated, it gives CASSLRIDTQYF.

The chain uses TRBV5-4 and TRBJ1-1, with D unresolved. The CDR3 extends over 13 amino acids. V dropped 0 bases and J dropped 1 base, with 4 bases sitting between them. Germline values: CDR1 SGHNT, CDR2 YYREEE (reference sequence). For the CDR3, the DNA is TGTGCCAGCAGCTTGGAACCGAACACTGAAGCTTTCTTT. Encoded protein: CASSLEPNTEAFF.

V is TRBV14 and J is TRBJ2-1; D might be TRBD2 (5 bases). CDR1 is SGHDN and CDR2 is FVKESK in the germline V gene. The CDR3 spans 16 residues. Deletions cut 5 bases from V and 0 bases from J, with 14 bases between. The CDR3 sequence: CASSSSGGSSYNEQFF. The CDR3 coding sequence is TGTGCCAGCAGCTCAAGCGGAGGAAGCTCCTACAATGAGCAGTTCTTC.

The gene calls are TRBV5-5 and TRBJ2-3, with 8 bases matching TRBD2. CDR3 size: 15 residues. Germline trimming cut 7 bases from V and 0 bases from J; bases unmatched to any gene: 7. Germline CDR1 and CDR2: SGHKS and YYEKEE (reference sequence). CDR3 sequence reads: CASASGGTSTDTQYF. The CDR3 nucleotides are TGTGCCAGCGCCTCGGGGGGGACTAGCACAGATACGCAGTATTTT. Full variable domain (rest looked up from reference TRBV5-5 and TRBJ2-3): DAGVTQSPTHLIKTRGQQVTLRCSPISGHKSVSWYQQVLGQGPQFIFQYYEKEERGRGNFPDRFSARQFPNYSSELNVNALLLGDSALYLCASASGGTSTDTQYFGPGTRLTVL.

This clone was seen once. CDR3 loop: CASGRQAFAGNQPQHF. CDR3 nucleotide sequence: TGTGCCAGCGGACGACAGGCTTTTGCAGGCAATCAGCCCCAGCATTTT. This chain links TRBV27 with TRBJ1-5; D possibly corresponds to TRBD1 (6 bases). The CDR3 spans 16 residues. V was pared by 8 bases and J by 2 bases, with 19 bases between. The germline CDR1 and CDR2 sequences are MNHEY and SMNVEV (reference sequence).

The chain links TRBV6-6 to TRBJ2-7; a possible D gene is TRBD1 (6 bases). V was clipped by 2 bases and J by 4 bases, with 12 bases between them. Germline CDR1 is MNHNY and CDR2 is SVGAGI (reference sequence). The CDR3 is 14 amino acids. The CDR3 loop is CASSYQQGAYEQYF. CDR3 coding DNA: TGTGCCAGCAGTTACCAACAGGGTGCATACGAGCAGTACTTC.

The V and J genes are TRBV5-1 and TRBJ1-1; 9 nucleotides agree with TRBD1. The CDR3 loop spans 17 amino acids. CDR1 and CDR2 (germline): SGHRS, YFSETQ. V gave up 0 bases and J gave up 5 bases; unmatched junction bases: 11. The CDR3 here is CASSLAFMGQGGTEAFF. CDR3 sequence (DNA): TGCGCCAGCAGCTTGGCCTTTATGGGACAGGGTGGTACTGAAGCTTTCTTT.

The rearrangement links TRBV27 to TRBJ2-1; 11 positions agree with TRBD2. This CDR3 comprises 15 residues. The germline V gene encodes CDR1 MNHEY and CDR2 SMNVEV (reference sequence). V gave up 3 bases and J gave up 6 bases; unmatched junction bases: 4. CDR3 amino acids: CASSFLAGGVNEQFF. The CDR3 DNA follows: TGTGCCAGCAGTTTTCTAGCGGGAGGAGTCAATGAGCAGTTCTTC.

The rearrangement joins TRBV5-5 to TRBJ1-1; D gene unclear. The CDR3 has 15 amino acids. Trimming left V 0 bases short and J 5 bases short, with 14 bases between. Germline V gene lookup returns CDR1 SGHKS and CDR2 YYEKEE (reference sequence). Here the CDR3 reads CASSLVPTGGTEAFF. The CDR3 coding sequence is TGTGCCAGCAGCTTGGTCCCAACGGGAGGGACTGAAGCTTTCTTT.

The CDR3 DNA is TGCGCCAGCAGCTTGGTAGCGGATGAACCTTTTTACGAGCAGTACTTC. Its translation is CASSLVADEPFYEQYF. The V call is TRBV5-1, the J call TRBJ2-7; a weak D match, TRBD2 (6 bases). The CDR3 covers 16 residues. V lost 0 bases, J lost 4 bases, and 17 bases lay in between. The germline V gene has CDR1 SGHRS and CDR2 YFSETQ. Based on the CDR3 plus reference TRBV5-1 and TRBJ2-7, the full variable domain is KAGVTQTPRYLIKTRGQQVTLSCSPISGHRSVSWYQQTPGQGLQFLFEYFSETQRNKGNFPGRFSGRQFSNSRSEMNVSTLELGDSALYLCASSLVADEPFYEQYFGPGTRLTVT.

The V and J genes are TRBV5-6 and TRBJ1-3; a weak D match, TRBD1 (6 bases). The V end lost 4 bases, the J end lost 0 bases, and 11 bases lay between the germline ends. This CDR3 contains 15 residues. Germline-derived CDR1 and CDR2 are SGHDT and YYEEEE. CDR3: CASSDTGSSGNTIYF. Written as DNA, the CDR3 is TGTGCCAGCAGCGATACAGGGAGCTCTGGAAACACCATATATTTT.

The chain carries TRBV30 and TRBJ2-7; possible D gene TRBD2, 5 bases. The CDR3 is made up of 14 amino acids. V was cut by 2 bases and J by 4 bases, with 15 bases left in between. Germline V gene sequence: CDR1 GTSNPN, CDR2 SVGIG (reference sequence). The DNA of the CDR3 is TGTGCCTGGAGTCAGAGGAGGATTGGGTACGAGCAGTACTTC. This translates into CAWSQRRIGYEQYF.